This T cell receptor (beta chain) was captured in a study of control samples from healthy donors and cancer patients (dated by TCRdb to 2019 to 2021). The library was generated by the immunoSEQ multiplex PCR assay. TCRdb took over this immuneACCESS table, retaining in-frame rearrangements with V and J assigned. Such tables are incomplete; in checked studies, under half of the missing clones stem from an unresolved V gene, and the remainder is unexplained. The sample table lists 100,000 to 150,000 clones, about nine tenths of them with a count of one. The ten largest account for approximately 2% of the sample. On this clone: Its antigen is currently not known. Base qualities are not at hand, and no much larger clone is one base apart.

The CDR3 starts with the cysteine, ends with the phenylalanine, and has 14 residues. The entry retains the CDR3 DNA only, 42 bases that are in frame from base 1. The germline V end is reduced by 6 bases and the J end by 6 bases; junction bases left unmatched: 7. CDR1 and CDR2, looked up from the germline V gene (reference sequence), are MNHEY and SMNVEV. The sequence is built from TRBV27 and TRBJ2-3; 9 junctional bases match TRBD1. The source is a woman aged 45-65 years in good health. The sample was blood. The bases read TGTGCCAGCAGATCTTCGACAGGGGGGGATACGCAGTATTTT. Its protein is CASRSSTGGDTQYF.